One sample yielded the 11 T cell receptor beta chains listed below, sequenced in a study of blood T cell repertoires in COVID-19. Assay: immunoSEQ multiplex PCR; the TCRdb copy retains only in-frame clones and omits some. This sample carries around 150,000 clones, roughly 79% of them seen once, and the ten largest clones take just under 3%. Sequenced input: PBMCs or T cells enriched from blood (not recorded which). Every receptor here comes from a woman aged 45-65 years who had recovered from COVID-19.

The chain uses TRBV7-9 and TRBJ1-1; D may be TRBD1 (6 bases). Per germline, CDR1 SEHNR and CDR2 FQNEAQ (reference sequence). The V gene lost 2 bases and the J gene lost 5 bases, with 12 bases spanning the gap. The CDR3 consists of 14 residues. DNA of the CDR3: TGTGCCAGCAGCTTACCGTTGGGGGCGACTGAAGCTTTCTTT. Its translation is CASSLPLGATEAFF.

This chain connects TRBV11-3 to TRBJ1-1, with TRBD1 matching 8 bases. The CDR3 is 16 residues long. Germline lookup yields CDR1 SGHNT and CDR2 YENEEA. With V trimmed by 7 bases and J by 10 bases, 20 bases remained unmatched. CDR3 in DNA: TGTGCCAGCACCCCTCTCAGGGGGCGCGGGGTCGTGAGAGCTTTCTTT. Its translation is CASTPLRGRGVVRAFF.

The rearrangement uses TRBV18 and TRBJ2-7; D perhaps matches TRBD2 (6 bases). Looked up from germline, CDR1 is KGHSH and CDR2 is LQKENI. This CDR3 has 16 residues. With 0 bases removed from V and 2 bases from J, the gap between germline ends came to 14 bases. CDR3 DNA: TGTGCCAGCTCACCACCGCCCTCATCGGGGGCCTACGAGCAGTACTTC. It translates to CASSPPPSSGAYEQYF.

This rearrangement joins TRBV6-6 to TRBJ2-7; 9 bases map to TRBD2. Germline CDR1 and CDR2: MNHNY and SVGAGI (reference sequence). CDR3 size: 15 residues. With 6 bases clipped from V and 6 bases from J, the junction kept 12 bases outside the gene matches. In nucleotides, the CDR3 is TGTGCCAGCAGACCACTACTAGCGGGTCCAAGCGAGCAGTACTTC. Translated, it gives CASRPLLAGPSEQYF.

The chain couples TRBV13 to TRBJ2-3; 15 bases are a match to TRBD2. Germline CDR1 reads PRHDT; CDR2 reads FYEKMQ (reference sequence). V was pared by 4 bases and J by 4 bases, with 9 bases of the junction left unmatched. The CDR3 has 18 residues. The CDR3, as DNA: TGTGCCAGCAGCTCGACCGGGACTAGCGGGAGGAGGTCAGATACGCAGTATTTT. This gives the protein CASSSTGTSGRRSDTQYF.

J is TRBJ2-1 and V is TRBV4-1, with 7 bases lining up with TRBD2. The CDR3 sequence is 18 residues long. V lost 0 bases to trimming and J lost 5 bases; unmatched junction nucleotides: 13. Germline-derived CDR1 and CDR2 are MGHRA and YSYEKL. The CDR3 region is CASSQDRVILAADNEQFF. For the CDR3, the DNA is TGCGCCAGCAGCCAAGATCGGGTGATCCTAGCGGCTGACAATGAGCAGTTCTTC.

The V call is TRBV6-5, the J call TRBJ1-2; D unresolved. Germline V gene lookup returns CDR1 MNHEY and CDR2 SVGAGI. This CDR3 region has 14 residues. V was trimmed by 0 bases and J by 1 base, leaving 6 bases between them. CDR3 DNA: TGTGCCAGCAGTTACTCGAGTGTTAACTATGGCTACACCTTC. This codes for CASSYSSVNYGYTF.

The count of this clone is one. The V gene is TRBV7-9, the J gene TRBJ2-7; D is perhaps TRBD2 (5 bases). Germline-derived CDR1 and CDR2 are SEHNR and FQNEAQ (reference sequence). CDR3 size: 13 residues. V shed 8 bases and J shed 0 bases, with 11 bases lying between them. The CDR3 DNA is TGTGCCAGCGAGAGGGTTAACTCCTACGAGCAGTACTTC. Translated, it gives CASERVNSYEQYF.

The CDR3 loop is CASSLGWRNTDTQYF. The CDR3 DNA sequence: TGTGCCAGCAGCTTAGGATGGCGGAACACAGATACGCAGTATTTT. V gene TRBV7-9 combines with J gene TRBJ2-3, with D hard to call. This CDR3 region has 15 residues. V was cut by 1 base and J by 2 bases, with 10 bases left in between. Germline CDR1 is SEHNR and CDR2 is FQNEAQ (reference sequence).

The CDR3 sequence: CASRDRASNQPQHF. In DNA, the CDR3 is TGTGCCTCGAGGGACAGGGCTAGCAATCAGCCCCAGCATTTT. The genes are TRBV30 and TRBJ1-5, with 9 bases matching TRBD1. The CDR3 spans 14 residues. CDR1 is GTSNPN and CDR2 is SVGIG in the germline V gene (reference sequence). Trimming at V came to 7 bases and at J to 0 bases, leaving 4 bases not matched to a gene. Variable domain in full (rest from reference TRBV30 and TRBJ1-5): SQTIHQWPATLVQPVGSPLSLECTVEGTSNPNLYWYRQAAGRGLQLLFYSVGIGQISSEVPQNLSASRPQDRQFILSSKKLLLSDSGFYLCASRDRASNQPQHFGDGTRLSIL.

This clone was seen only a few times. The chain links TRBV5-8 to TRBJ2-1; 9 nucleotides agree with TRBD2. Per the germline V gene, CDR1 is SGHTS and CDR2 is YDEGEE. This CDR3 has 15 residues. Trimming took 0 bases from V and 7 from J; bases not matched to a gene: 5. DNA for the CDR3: TGTGCCAGCAGCTTGGCGGGGACTAGCCTGAATGAGCAGTTCTTC. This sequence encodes CASSLAGTSLNEQFF.